This TCR beta chain is drawn from a study of cytotoxic CD8 clonotypes in ibrutinib-treated CLL. Overall study context: Investigators collected response samples after a median about twelve months of treatment, range 6 to 36.

The method was immunoSEQ multiplex PCR; TCRdb's version includes in-frame clones alone and lacks a portion of them. The table has approximately 150,000 clones, roughly 77% seen once. Germline V lookup: CDR1 MDHEN, CDR2 SYDVKM. The V and J ends lost 2 bases and 4 bases respectively, with 8 bases between them. CDR3 length: 13 amino acids. Here the sequenced sample was PBMCs, taken after 12 months of ibrutinib treatment. This clonotype was obtained from a human donor with chronic lymphocytic leukemia. The V call is TRBV28, the J call TRBJ1-2; D call uncertain. In DNA form, the CDR3 reads TGTGCCAGCAGTTTAGACCAGAGCTATGGCTACACCTTC. Amino acids: CASSLDQSYGYTF.